These 12 T cell receptor beta chains originate from one sample sequenced in a study of T cells expressing NK-cell markers. Each CDR3 protein gets one entry in TCRdb, which reprocessed the 5' RACE reads and gives no DNA. In all, the sample yields about 460,000 distinct CDR3 sequences. Sequencing was performed on blood T cells: a sorted CD56 or NKG2C T cell subset, CD4+ or CD8+ T cells, or bulk PBMC T cells (not recorded which). These receptor sequences come from a woman in her forties or fifties in good health.

This sequence joins TRBV11-2 and TRBJ2-4; TCRdb's D call, TRBD1, is unchecked because there is no DNA. The length of the CDR3 is 15 residues. Germline CDR1 reads SGHAT; CDR2 reads FQNNGV. The CDR3 sequence is CASSSPRLAKNIQYF.

This chain joins TRBV12-3 or TRBV12-4 and TRBJ1-2; the D call from TCRdb, TRBD1, cannot be confirmed without DNA. The CDR3 is made up of 14 amino acids. The CDR3 sequence: CASSAGQVAYGYTF.

The rearrangement links TRBV11-2 to TRBJ2-2. The CDR3 contains 17 residues. Germline values: CDR1 SGHAT, CDR2 FQNNGV. CDR3 residues: CASSLDRAVAVTGELFF.

The V and J genes are TRBV9 and TRBJ2-5; with no DNA, the TCRdb D assignment of TRBD2 cannot be verified. Germline loops: CDR1 SGDLS, CDR2 YYNGEE. This CDR3 region has 15 residues. CDR3 in amino acids: CASSDATGSWETQYF.

The rearrangement links TRBV5-1 to TRBJ2-1; TCRdb outputs TRBD1, but without DNA this stays unchecked. Germline V lookup: CDR1 SGHRS, CDR2 YFSETQ. This CDR3 is 12 amino acids long. The CDR3: CASSQTGGEQFF.

CDR3 in amino acids: CATSDRGAESTDTQYF. The chain recombines TRBV24-1 with TRBJ2-3; the D call of TRBD1 rests on TCRdb alone, since no DNA is present to check it. This CDR3 is 16 amino acids long. Per germline, CDR1 KGHDR and CDR2 SFDVKD.

The V call is TRBV7-6, the J call TRBJ2-7. This CDR3 contains 14 residues. Germline V gives CDR1 SGHVS, CDR2 FNYEAQ. The CDR3 spells CASSSDRRSYEQYF.

The chain joins TRBV6-5 to TRBJ2-1; TCRdb's D call, TRBD2, is unchecked because there is no DNA. Germline CDR1 MNHEY, CDR2 SVGAGI. The CDR3 has 14 amino acids. The CDR3 protein is CASMLDGPTRVQFF.

The CDR3 sequence: CSAKVTGTSVFSEQFF. The chain joins TRBV20-1 to TRBJ2-1; TCRdb selects TRBD2, and the lack of DNA leaves this call unchecked. Per germline, CDR1 DFQATT and CDR2 SNEGSKA (reference sequence). The CDR3 runs 16 residues.

The gene calls are TRBV19 and TRBJ2-2; the D gene TCRdb calls, TRBD2, cannot be checked with no DNA. Germline V gene lookup returns CDR1 LNHDA and CDR2 SQIVND (reference sequence). This CDR3 is 14 amino acids long. CDR3 sequence: CASRTSGTTGELFF.

The genes are TRBV4-1 and TRBJ2-1. This CDR3 is built from 13 residues. Germline CDR1 MGHRA, CDR2 YSYEKL. The CDR3 loop is CASSQISSYEQFF.

The rearrangement joins TRBV9 to TRBJ2-1. The CDR3 sequence is 14 residues long. Germline V gene sequence: CDR1 SGDLS, CDR2 YYNGEE. The chain's CDR3 is CASSPDHTYNEQFF.